The rows below give T cell receptor beta chains drawn from one sample of a study of beta chain features in type 1 diabetes. The assay was immunoSEQ multiplex PCR, and TCRdb's table has in-frame clones only and misses some. The sample lists under 850,000 clones, about an eighth seen once, with less than 0.025% in the top ten. The sequencing sample was made of naive CD4+ T cells from blood. The source of these receptors is a man younger than 35 with type 1 diabetes. Both conserved end residues are part of each CDR3. A D gene is named only where the DNA matches it firmly. A clone size is listed for some rows: how often the clone was seen (once, few, many), or a class if it is expanded.

abundance	d_gene	v_gene	j_gene	CDR3nt	CDR3aa
-	-	TRBV7-2	TRBJ2-5	TGTGCCAGCAGCTCGAGAAATACCATACAAGAGACCCAGTACTTC	CASSSRNTIQETQYF
-	TRBD1	TRBV10-3	TRBJ2-5	TGTGCCATCAGTATTCAGGGGGCCCAAGAGACCCAGTACTTC	CAISIQGAQETQYF
-	TRBD1	TRBV4-1	TRBJ1-6	TGCGCCAGCAGCCAAGTATCAGTCGGGACAGGGTATAATTCACCCCTCCACTTT	CASSQVSVGTGYNSPLHF
-	-	TRBV30	TRBJ1-1	TGTGCCTCTACGTCGGGGGCTTCCGCCACTGAAGCTTTCTTT	CASTSGASATEAFF
-	TRBD1	TRBV19	TRBJ2-3	TGTGCCAGTAGTACCTCCATACAGGGGGCAGATACGCAGTATTTT	CASSTSIQGADTQYF
-	-	TRBV5-1	TRBJ1-5	TGCGCCAGCAGCTGGGGCCTCAATCAGCCCCAGCATTTT	CASSWGLNQPQHF
few	-	TRBV13	TRBJ2-7	TGTGCCAGCAGCTTGGACGGCTACGAGCAGTACTTC	CASSLDGYEQYF
once	-	TRBV10-3	TRBJ2-5	TGTGCCATCAGTGAGTCCCTAGCCCAAGAGACCCAGTACTTC	CAISESLAQETQYF
few	-	TRBV6-6	TRBJ1-2	TGTGCCAGCAGTTACTCGCGGGGATATGGCTACACCTTC	CASSYSRGYGYTF
few	-	TRBV25-1	TRBJ1-1	TGTGCCAGCAGTGAGAGACAGGCGGGTAGCACTGAAGCTTTCTTT	CASSERQAGSTEAFF
few	-	TRBV7-3	TRBJ2-2	TGTGCCAGCAGCCCGGCCATGTCGGACACCGGGGAGCTGTTTTTT	CASSPAMSDTGELFF
few	TRBD1	TRBV5-4	TRBJ2-2	TGTGCCAGCAGCTTACCGACAGGGGGCGCGAACACCGGGGAGCTGTTTTTT	CASSLPTGGANTGELFF
-	-	TRBV19	TRBJ1-2	TGTGCCAGTAGTGCTACAGGAGTATCTAACTATGGCTACACCTTC	CASSATGVSNYGYTF
-	-	TRBV28	TRBJ2-7	TGTGCCAGCAGCACAACAGGGTCCTACGAGCAGTACTTC	CASSTTGSYEQYF
few	-	TRBV4-1	TRBJ2-1	TGCGCCAGCAGTCGTCTACTGGGAGGCAATGAGCAGTTCTTC	CASSRLLGGNEQFF
few	TRBD1	TRBV30	TRBJ1-5	TGTGCCTGGAGTCAAGGGGGCTCGAACCAGCCCCAGCATTTT	CAWSQGGSNQPQHF
-	-	TRBV7-6	TRBJ2-7	TGTGCCAGCAGCTCGTACAGGGCTGGTTACGAGCAGTACTTC	CASSSYRAGYEQYF
-	-	TRBV18	TRBJ2-4	TGTGCCAGCTCACCCAGTCCAGGGGACATTCAGTACTTC	CASSPSPGDIQYF
few	-	TRBV15	TRBJ1-5	TGTGCCACCAGCAGAGAGGGGACCTTCAATCAGCCCCAGCATTTT	CATSREGTFNQPQHF
few	-	TRBV7-9	TRBJ1-1	TGTGCCAGCAGCTCACAGGTTCCAGGGACTGAAGCTTTCTTT	CASSSQVPGTEAFF
few	-	TRBV5-1	TRBJ2-3	TGCGCCAGCAGCACTCAAGTTTCAGATACGCAGTATTTT	CASSTQVSDTQYF
-	TRBD1	TRBV25-1	TRBJ1-6	TGTGCCAGCAGTATGACAGGGGGCCCTTGGAATTCACCCCTCCACTTT	CASSMTGGPWNSPLHF
few	TRBD2	TRBV25-1	TRBJ2-7	TGTGCCAGCAGTGAGTACGGGGGGACCTACGAGCAGTACTTC	CASSEYGGTYEQYF
-	-	TRBV5-4	TRBJ1-2	TGTGCCAGCAGCGACGGAGTCTATGGCTACACCTTC	CASSDGVYGYTF
once	TRBD1	TRBV9	TRBJ2-2	TGTGCCAGCAGCCCCGGGACAGGGAGCGCCGGGGAGCTGTTTTTT	CASSPGTGSAGELFF
-	-	TRBV28	TRBJ1-1	TGTGCTACTCTCGGGCTACTGAACACTGAAGCTTTCTTT	CATLGLLNTEAFF
-	TRBD1	TRBV4-1	TRBJ1-2	TGCGCCAGCAGCCAAGGGTTACAGGGGGGTGACTATGGCTACACCTTC	CASSQGLQGGDYGYTF
few	-	TRBV30	TRBJ1-5	TGTGCCTGGAGTGTGGAGCAGAATCAGCCCCAGCATTTT	CAWSVEQNQPQHF
few	-	TRBV9	TRBJ1-6	TGTGCCAGCAGCATTAGTGGGGAAACACCCCTCCACTTT	CASSISGETPLHF
few	TRBD1	TRBV7-2	TRBJ1-1	TGTGCCAGCAGCTTAAGCACAGGGGTCGCGGATAAAGCTTTCTTT	CASSLSTGVADKAFF
few	TRBD1	TRBV18	TRBJ1-1	TGTGCCAGCTCACCACGGGAGGGGGCGCGAGGGAACACTGAAGCTTTCTTT	CASSPREGARGNTEAFF
-	-	TRBV6-1	TRBJ2-7	TGTGCCAGCACGGGCAGGGGGGCCTTCTACGAGCAGTACTTC	CASTGRGAFYEQYF
few	-	TRBV7-9	TRBJ2-7	TGTGCCAGCAGCTTGGAGACGTACGAGCAGTACTTC	CASSLETYEQYF
few	-	TRBV9	TRBJ1-4	TGTGCCAGCAGCGCGACGAGGGTTCAAGAAAAACTGTTTTTT	CASSATRVQEKLFF
-	-	TRBV29-1	TRBJ2-7	TGCAGCGTTACCGGGCTCAGGAGCTCCTACGAGCAGTACTTC	CSVTGLRSSYEQYF
few	-	TRBV6-6	TRBJ2-2	TGTGCCAGCAGTTACTCGACCCAGTTTGCCGGGGAGCTGTTTTTT	CASSYSTQFAGELFF
-	-	TRBV7-9	TRBJ1-4	TGTGCCAGCAGCTTAGGGGCATTTGAAAAACTGTTTTTT	CASSLGAFEKLFF
-	TRBD1	TRBV23-1	TRBJ1-4	TGCGCCAGCAGTCTCGAGGACAGGGGATGTGAAAAACTGTTTTTT	CASSLEDRGCEKLFF